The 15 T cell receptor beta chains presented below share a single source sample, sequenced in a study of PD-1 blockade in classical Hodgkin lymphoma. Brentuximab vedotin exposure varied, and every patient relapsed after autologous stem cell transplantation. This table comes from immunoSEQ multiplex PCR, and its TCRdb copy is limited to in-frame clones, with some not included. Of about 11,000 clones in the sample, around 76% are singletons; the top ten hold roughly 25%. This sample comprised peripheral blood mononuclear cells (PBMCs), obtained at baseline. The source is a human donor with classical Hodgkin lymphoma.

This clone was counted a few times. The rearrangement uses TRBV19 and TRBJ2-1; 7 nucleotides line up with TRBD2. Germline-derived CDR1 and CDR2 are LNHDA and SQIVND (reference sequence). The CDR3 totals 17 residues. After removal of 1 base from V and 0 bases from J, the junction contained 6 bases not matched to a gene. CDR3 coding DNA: TGTGCCAGTAGTATAGGGGTTACTAGCGCCTCCTACAATGAGCAGTTCTTC. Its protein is CASSIGVTSASYNEQFF. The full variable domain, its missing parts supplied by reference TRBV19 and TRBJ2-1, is DGGITQSPKYLFRKEGQNVTLSCEQNLNHDAMYWYRQDPGQGLRLIYYSQIVNDFQKGDIAEGYSVSREKKESFPLTVTSAQKNPTAFYLCASSIGVTSASYNEQFFGPGTRLTVL.

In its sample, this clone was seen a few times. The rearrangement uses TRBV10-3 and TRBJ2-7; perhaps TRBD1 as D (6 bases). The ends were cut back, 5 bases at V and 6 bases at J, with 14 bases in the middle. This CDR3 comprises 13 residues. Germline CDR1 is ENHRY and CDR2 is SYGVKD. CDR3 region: CAISLLQGSEQYF. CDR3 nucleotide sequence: TGTGCCATCAGTCTATTACAGGGATCCGAGCAGTACTTC.

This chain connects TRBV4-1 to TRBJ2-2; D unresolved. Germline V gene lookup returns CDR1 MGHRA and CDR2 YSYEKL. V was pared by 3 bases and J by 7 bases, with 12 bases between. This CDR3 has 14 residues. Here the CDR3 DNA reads TGCGCCAGCAGCCACGGTGCGCTTGGCGGGGAGCTGTTTTTT. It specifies CASSHGALGGELFF.

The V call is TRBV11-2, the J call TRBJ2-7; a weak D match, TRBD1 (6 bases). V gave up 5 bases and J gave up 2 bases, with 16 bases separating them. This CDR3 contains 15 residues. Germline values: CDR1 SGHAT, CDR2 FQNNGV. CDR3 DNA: TGTGCCAGCAGCCTCCTCAGGGACAAAGCCTACGAGCAGTACTTC. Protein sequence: CASSLLRDKAYEQYF. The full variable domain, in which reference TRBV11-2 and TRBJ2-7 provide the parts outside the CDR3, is EAGVAQSPRYKIIEKRQSVAFWCNPISGHATLYWYQQILGQGPKLLIQFQNNGVVDDSQLPKDRFSAERLKGVDSTLKIQPAKLEDSAVYLCASSLLRDKAYEQYFGPGTRLTVT.

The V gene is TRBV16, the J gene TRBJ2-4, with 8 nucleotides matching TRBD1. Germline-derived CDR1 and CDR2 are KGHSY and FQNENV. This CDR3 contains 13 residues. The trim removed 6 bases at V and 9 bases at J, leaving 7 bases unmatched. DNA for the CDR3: TGTGCCAGCAGTCGACAGGGGACGACCATTCAGTACTTC. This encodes CASSRQGTTIQYF.

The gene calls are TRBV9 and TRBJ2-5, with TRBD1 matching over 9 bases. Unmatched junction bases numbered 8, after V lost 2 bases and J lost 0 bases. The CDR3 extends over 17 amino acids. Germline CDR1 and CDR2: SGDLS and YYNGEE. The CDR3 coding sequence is TGTGCCAGCAGCGTGTCCGGGACAGGGATTTACCAAGAGACCCAGTACTTC. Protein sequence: CASSVSGTGIYQETQYF. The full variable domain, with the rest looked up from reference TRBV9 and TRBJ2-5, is DSGVTQTPKHLITATGQRVTLRCSPRSGDLSVYWYQQSLDQGLQFLIQYYNGEERAKGNILERFSAQQFPDLHSELNLSSLELGDSALYFCASSVSGTGIYQETQYFGPGTRLLVL.

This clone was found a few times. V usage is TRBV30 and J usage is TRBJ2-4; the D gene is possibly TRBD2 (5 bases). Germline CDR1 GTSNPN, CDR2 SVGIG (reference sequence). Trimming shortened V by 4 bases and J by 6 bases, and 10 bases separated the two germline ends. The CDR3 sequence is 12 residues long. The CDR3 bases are TGTGCCTGGAAGTTTCGGGGAAACATTCAGTACTTC. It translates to CAWKFRGNIQYF.

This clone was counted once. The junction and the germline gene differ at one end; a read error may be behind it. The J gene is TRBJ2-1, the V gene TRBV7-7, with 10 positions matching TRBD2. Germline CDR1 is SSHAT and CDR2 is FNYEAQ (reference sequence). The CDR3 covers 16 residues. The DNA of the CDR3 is TGTGCTAGCAGCTTAGCCCTGGGACTAGCGAGCAATGAGCAGTTCTTC. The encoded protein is CASSLALGLASNEQFF.

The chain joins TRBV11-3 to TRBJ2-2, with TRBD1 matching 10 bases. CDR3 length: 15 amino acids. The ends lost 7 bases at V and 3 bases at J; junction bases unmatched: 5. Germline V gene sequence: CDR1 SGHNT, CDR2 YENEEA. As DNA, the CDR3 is TGTGCCAGCAACACCGGGACAGGGGACACCGGGGAGCTGTTTTTT. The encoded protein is CASNTGTGDTGELFF.

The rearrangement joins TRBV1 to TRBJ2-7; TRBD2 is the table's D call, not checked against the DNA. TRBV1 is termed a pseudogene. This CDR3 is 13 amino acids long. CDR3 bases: TGCACCAGCGGCGGGGCCTCAGCCTACGAGCAGTACTTC. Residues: CTSGGASAYEQYF.

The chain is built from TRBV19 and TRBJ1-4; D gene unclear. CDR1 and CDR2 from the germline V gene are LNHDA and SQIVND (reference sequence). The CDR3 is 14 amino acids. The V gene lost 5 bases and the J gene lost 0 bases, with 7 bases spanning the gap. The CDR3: CASSDRATNEKLFF. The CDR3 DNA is TGTGCCAGTAGTGACCGTGCAACTAATGAAAAACTGTTTTTT.

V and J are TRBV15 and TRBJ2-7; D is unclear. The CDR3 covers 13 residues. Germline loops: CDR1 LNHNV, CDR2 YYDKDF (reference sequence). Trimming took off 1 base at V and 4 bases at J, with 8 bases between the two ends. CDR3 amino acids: CATSRGEVYEQYF. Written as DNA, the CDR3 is TGTGCCACCAGCAGAGGAGAAGTATACGAGCAGTACTTC.

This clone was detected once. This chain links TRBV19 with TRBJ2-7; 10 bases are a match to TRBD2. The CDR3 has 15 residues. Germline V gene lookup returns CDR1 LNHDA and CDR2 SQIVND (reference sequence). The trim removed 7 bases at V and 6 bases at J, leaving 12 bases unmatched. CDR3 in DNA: TGTGCCAGTACCCCCGCGAGCGGGAGGGCCAGCGAGCAGTACTTC. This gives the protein CASTPASGRASEQYF.

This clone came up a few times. CDR3 in amino acids: CASSLGLAGQFF. The CDR3 coding sequence is TGTGCCAGCAGCTTAGGTCTAGCGGGACAGTTCTTC. This chain connects TRBV7-9 to TRBJ2-1; 9 nucleotides agree with TRBD2. The CDR3 is made up of 12 amino acids. Trimming took 1 base from V and 13 from J; bases not matched to a gene: 2. Germline V gene data show CDR1 as SEHNR and CDR2 as FQNEAQ (reference sequence).

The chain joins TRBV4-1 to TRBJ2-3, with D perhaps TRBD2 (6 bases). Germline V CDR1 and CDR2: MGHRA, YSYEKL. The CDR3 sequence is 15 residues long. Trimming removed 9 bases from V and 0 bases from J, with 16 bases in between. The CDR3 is CASGASVTSTDTQYF. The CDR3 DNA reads TGCGCCAGTGGGGCTAGCGTAACTAGCACAGATACGCAGTATTTT.